This T cell receptor (beta chain) was captured in a study of blood T cells in healthy people across ages. Trimming took 6 bases from V and 10 from J, leaving 16 bases between them. The CDR3 has 13 residues. Study-wide results and caveats: Long-lived donors exceeded aged donors in naive CD4+ cells and diversity. Expanded clonotype changes were possibly confounded by unknown donor CMV status.

As concerns this clonotype: The antigen is unknown.

Peripheral blood samples of 9 to 10 milliliters were drawn from each donor. Every sample gave at least 5 micrograms of total RNA when it was extracted. A second PCR, run for about 7 to 12 cycles, used a sample-barcoded 5' primer plus a J-beta primer mix. Each CDR3 protein gets one entry after TCRdb re-called the 5' RACE reads with MiXCR. The profile shows some 1.5 million distinct CDR3 sequences, approximately 30% of them singletons. V is TRBV12-3 or TRBV12-4 and J is TRBJ2-1; D is unclear. What was sequenced was blood. This receptor was taken from a woman younger than 45 in good health. CDR3 in DNA: TGTGCCAGCAGCAATGTTAACCAGTACGAGCAGTTCTTC. As protein: CASSNVNQYEQFF.